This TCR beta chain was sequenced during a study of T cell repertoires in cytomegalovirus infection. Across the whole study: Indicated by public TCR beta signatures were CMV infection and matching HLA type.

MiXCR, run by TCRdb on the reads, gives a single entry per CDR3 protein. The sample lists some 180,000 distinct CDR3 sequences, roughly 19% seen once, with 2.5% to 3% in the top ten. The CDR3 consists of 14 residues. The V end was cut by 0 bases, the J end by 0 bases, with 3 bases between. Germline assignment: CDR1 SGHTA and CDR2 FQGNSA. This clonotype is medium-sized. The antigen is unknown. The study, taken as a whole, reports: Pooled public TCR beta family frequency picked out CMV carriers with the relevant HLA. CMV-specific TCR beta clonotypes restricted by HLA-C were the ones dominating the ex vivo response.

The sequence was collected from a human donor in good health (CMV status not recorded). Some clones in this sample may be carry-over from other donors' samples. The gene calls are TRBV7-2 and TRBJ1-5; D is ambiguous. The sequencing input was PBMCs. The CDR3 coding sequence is TGTGCCAGCAGCTTAGCTGGTAGCAATCAGCCCCAGCATTTT. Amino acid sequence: CASSLAGSNQPQHF.